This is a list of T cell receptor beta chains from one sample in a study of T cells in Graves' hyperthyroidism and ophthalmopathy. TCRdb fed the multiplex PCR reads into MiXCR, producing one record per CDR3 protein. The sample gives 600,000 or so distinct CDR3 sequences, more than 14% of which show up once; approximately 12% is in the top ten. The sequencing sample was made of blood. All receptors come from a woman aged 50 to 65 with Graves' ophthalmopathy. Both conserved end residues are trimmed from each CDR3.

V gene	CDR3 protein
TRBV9	ASSVRGSPSYEQY
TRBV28	ASSLSGSGNTIY
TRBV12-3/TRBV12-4	ASSWGTGVNEKLF
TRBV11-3	ASSQEIGTGAQHGNTIY
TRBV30	AWSKDGTTPYEQY
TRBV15	ATSRDLSGRATYEQY
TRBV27	ASSLTRSTDTQY
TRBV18	ASSPTSDTDTQY
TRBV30	AWSVVGGTEAF
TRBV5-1	ASSSTQGFSGELF
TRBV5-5	ASSLGAGVYEKLF